Presented here are 30 T cell receptor beta chains from one specimen sequenced in a study of cytomegalovirus exposure and HLA in healthy donors. The PCR ran on 60 Vbeta and 13 Jbeta primers. TCRdb's table, derived via immunoSEQ multiplex PCR, lists solely in-frame clones and lacks some. The table has roughly 140,000 clones, roughly 80% seen once. What was sequenced was PBMCs. Receptors were obtained from a human donor in good health.

This clone was observed a few times. The chain recombines TRBV19 with TRBJ1-2, with D unclear. This CDR3 region has 15 residues. Germline-derived CDR1 and CDR2 are LNHDA and SQIVND (reference sequence). Trimming cost V 5 bases and J 0 bases, with 13 bases left between them. The CDR3 is CASSSPRGTNYGYTF. CDR3 nucleotides: TGTGCCAGTAGTTCCCCCCGGGGAACTAACTATGGCTACACCTTC.

This chain connects TRBV19 to TRBJ1-2; no definite D call. The CDR3 has 15 amino acids. CDR1 is LNHDA, CDR2 SQIVND, per germline (reference sequence). Trimming pared 1 base from V and 4 bases from J, leaving 13 bases between. The CDR3 spells CASSIATRGTYGYTF. In DNA form, the CDR3 reads TGTGCCAGTAGTATAGCCACCCGGGGAACCTATGGCTACACCTTC.

This chain's CDR3 is CASSSPGLAGGPYTDTQYF. CDR3 DNA sequence: TGTGCCAGCAGCTCCCCGGGACTAGCGGGGGGGCCCTACACAGATACGCAGTATTTT. The rearrangement uses TRBV7-2 and TRBJ2-3; 16 nucleotides match TRBD2. V shed 4 bases and J 2 bases; nucleotides not matched to a gene: 9. Germline V lookup: CDR1 SGHTA, CDR2 FQGNSA. The CDR3 is made up of 19 amino acids.

This chain connects TRBV9 to TRBJ2-7; 8 bases line up with TRBD1. The ends lost 3 bases at V and 7 bases at J; junction bases unmatched: 15. This CDR3 spans 16 amino acids. Germline V gives CDR1 SGDLS, CDR2 YYNGEE. CDR3 region: CASSALITDRVWEQYF. In nucleotides, the CDR3 is TGTGCCAGCAGCGCTCTAATCACGGACAGGGTCTGGGAGCAGTACTTC.

The chain has TRBV11-2 and TRBJ1-4; TRBD1 matches 9 bases. Looked up from germline, CDR1 is SGHAT and CDR2 is FQNNGV. CDR3 size: 14 residues. The junction had 2 bases not matched to a gene; V was cut back by 4 bases and J by 5 bases. The CDR3 reads CASSSGQGNEKLFF. The DNA of the CDR3 is TGTGCCAGCAGCTCAGGACAGGGGAATGAAAAACTGTTTTTT.

The chain joins TRBV7-2 to TRBJ2-1, with 13 bases that match TRBD2. The V gene's germline CDR1 is SGHTA and CDR2 FQGNSA. Germline trimming cut 6 bases from V and 3 bases from J; bases unmatched to any gene: 5. The CDR3 loop spans 16 amino acids. The CDR3 DNA follows: TGTGCCAGCAGTCAACTAGCGGGGGGGCTCTACAATGAGCAGTTCTTC. It translates to CASSQLAGGLYNEQFF.

The chain uses TRBV7-9 and TRBJ2-7; TRBD1 might be the D (5 bases). Trimming left V 5 bases short and J 6 bases short, with 11 bases between. This CDR3 has 12 amino acids. Germline V gives CDR1 SEHNR, CDR2 FQNEAQ (reference sequence). DNA for the CDR3: TGTGCCAGCAGCCCCCTGGGGCGCGAGCAGTACTTC. This encodes CASSPLGREQYF.

DNA for the CDR3: TGCGCCAGCAGTGAGTCTCTGGGAGGAGAGCAGTTCTTC. As protein: CASSESLGGEQFF. The chain joins TRBV10-1 to TRBJ2-1; D might be TRBD2 (6 bases). The V gene lost 0 bases and the J gene lost 10 bases, with 10 bases spanning the gap. This CDR3 is built from 13 residues. Germline assignment: CDR1 WNHNN and CDR2 SYGVQD (reference sequence).

The chain links TRBV30 to TRBJ2-2; D is unclear. The V and J ends lost 6 bases and 5 bases respectively, with 16 bases between them. The CDR3 sequence is 14 residues long. Looked up from germline, CDR1 is GTSNPN and CDR2 is SVGIG (reference sequence). This CDR3 is CACPRSSKTGELFF. The CDR3 DNA reads TGTGCCTGCCCCCGGTCCTCAAAGACCGGGGAGCTGTTTTTT.

The CDR3 is CASSILDSSAGEAINEQFF. CDR3 sequence (DNA): TGTGCCAGTAGTATCTTGGATTCGAGTGCGGGGGAAGCTATCAATGAGCAGTTCTTC. V usage is TRBV19 and J usage is TRBJ2-1, with TRBD2 matching over 7 bases. CDR1 and CDR2 (germline): LNHDA, SQIVND (reference sequence). This CDR3 contains 19 residues. The junction had 20 bases not matched to a gene; V was cut back by 3 bases and J by 6 bases.

In this sample, this clone turned up a few times. The rearrangement joins TRBV7-8 to TRBJ2-1; 9 positions agree with TRBD1. Germline-derived CDR1 and CDR2 are SGHVS and FQNEAQ. Germline trimming cut 1 base from V and 2 bases from J; bases unmatched to any gene: 6. This CDR3 is 17 amino acids long. The CDR3 DNA sequence: TGTGCCAGCAGCTTAGGGGGGAGACAGGGGGCCTACAATGAGCAGTTCTTC. Amino acid sequence: CASSLGGRQGAYNEQFF.

The table lists this clone with a few counts. One end of the junction varies from germline; a read error may be responsible. The rearrangement joins TRBV7-9 to TRBJ1-2; tentative D call: TRBD1 (5 bases). The CDR3 has 15 amino acids. Germline V gene data show CDR1 as SEHNR and CDR2 as FQNEAQ (reference sequence). As DNA, the CDR3 is TGTGCCAGCAGCTTAGGACAGATCGTGAACTATGGCTACCCCTTC. This sequence encodes CASSLGQIVNYGYPF.

The rearrangement joins TRBV19 to TRBJ2-7, with TRBD1 matching over 7 bases. The CDR3 is 18 amino acids. Germline trimming cut 8 bases from V and 2 bases from J; bases unmatched to any gene: 21. Per germline, CDR1 LNHDA and CDR2 SQIVND (reference sequence). The CDR3 DNA is TGTGCCAGTGCAGCCTCCCCCTGGGACAGCCCTTCTGCCTACGAGCAGTACTTC. Its protein is CASAASPWDSPSAYEQYF.

The V call is TRBV5-4, the J call TRBJ2-5, with 10 bases fitting TRBD2. The CDR3 is 15 amino acids. Losses at the gene ends were 9 bases for V and 1 base for J; bases not matched to a gene: 9. CDR1 and CDR2 (germline): SGHNT, YYREEE (reference sequence). The CDR3 protein is CATRRVAGGQETQYF. CDR3 nucleotides: TGTGCCACCCGTCGAGTAGCGGGGGGCCAAGAGACCCAGTACTTC.

V and J are TRBV7-6 and TRBJ2-7; 13 positions agree with TRBD2. V shed 5 bases and J 0 bases; nucleotides not matched to a gene: 4. Germline V CDR1 and CDR2: SGHVS, FNYEAQ. This CDR3 comprises 16 residues. The CDR3 DNA follows: TGTGCCAGCAGCGCTACTAGCGGGAGGGCCTCCTACGAGCAGTACTTC. Translated, it gives CASSATSGRASYEQYF.

A single count supports this clone. This chain connects TRBV16 to TRBJ1-2, with 8 bases that match TRBD1. This CDR3 comprises 16 residues. Germline V CDR1 and CDR2: KGHSY, FQNENV. The V segment lost 4 bases and the J segment 2 bases; nucleotides outside the gene matches: 9. CDR3 nucleotide sequence: TGTGCCAGCAGCCGGGGACAGGAAAGTAGAAACTATGGCTACACCTTC. It translates to CASSRGQESRNYGYTF.

V gene TRBV2 combines with J gene TRBJ2-2; TRBD1 matches 7 bases. Germline V lookup: CDR1 SNHLY, CDR2 FYNNEI. J lost 8 bases, V lost 8 bases, and 11 bases had no gene match. The CDR3 totals 14 residues. Written as DNA, the CDR3 is TGTGCCAGCGTGAGGAAGGGGGCTGTAGGGGAGCTGTTTTTT. As protein: CASVRKGAVGELFF.

V is TRBV7-7 and J is TRBJ2-3, with no clear D. The CDR3 has 14 residues. Germline loops: CDR1 SSHAT, CDR2 FNYEAQ (reference sequence). Trimming removed 1 base from V and 0 bases from J, with 5 bases in between. CDR3 loop: CASSLDSSTDTQYF. The CDR3 nucleotides read TGTGCCAGCAGCTTAGACTCAAGCACAGATACGCAGTATTTT. The full variable domain, completed using reference TRBV7-7 and TRBJ2-3, is GAGVSQSPRYKVTKRGQDVTLRCDPISSHATLYWYQQALGQGPEFLTYFNYEAQPDKSGLPSDRFSAERPEGSISTLTIQRTEQRDSAMYRCASSLDSSTDTQYFGPGTRLTVL.

The V gene is TRBV28, the J gene TRBJ1-2, with TRBD1 as a possible D gene (5 bases). From germline, CDR1 is MDHEN and CDR2 SYDVKM. Deletions cut 1 base from V and 5 bases from J, with 17 bases between. This CDR3 is built from 16 residues. CDR3 protein: CASSLSRRTGLYGYTF. CDR3 DNA sequence: TGTGCCAGCAGTTTATCCCGGAGAACAGGCCTATATGGCTACACCTTC.

The chain is built from TRBV7-9 and TRBJ1-3; TRBD1 agrees at 7 bases. The CDR3 covers 17 residues. The V segment lost 1 base and the J segment 2 bases; nucleotides outside the gene matches: 8. Looked up from germline, CDR1 is SEHNR and CDR2 is FQNEAQ (reference sequence). The CDR3 here is CASSLVGTDHPGNTIYF. The CDR3 bases are TGTGCCAGCAGCTTAGTGGGGACAGACCATCCTGGAAACACCATATATTTT.

This clone was detected a few times. The chain links TRBV6-1 to TRBJ2-1, with TRBD2 as a possible D gene (5 bases). The V gene lost 5 bases and the J gene lost 3 bases, with 14 bases spanning the gap. This CDR3 comprises 15 residues. CDR1 and CDR2 (germline): MNHNS, SASEGT. CDR3 in amino acids: CASSHTRWVYNEQFF. The CDR3 DNA follows: TGTGCCAGCAGTCATACTAGGTGGGTCTACAATGAGCAGTTCTTC.

The chain couples TRBV7-8 to TRBJ1-1, with 10 bases aligning to TRBD1. This CDR3 region has 18 residues. Losses at the gene ends were 1 base for V and 6 bases for J; bases not matched to a gene: 14. Germline V lookup: CDR1 SGHVS, CDR2 FQNEAQ. In nucleotides, the CDR3 is TGTGCCAGCAGCTTAGTTAGGAGACAGGGGGCTTCGGCCCCTGAAGCTTTCTTT. Protein sequence: CASSLVRRQGASAPEAFF.

CDR3 protein: CASSELGTGEAFF. The CDR3 DNA reads TGTGCCAGCAGTGAACTCGGGACAGGAGAAGCTTTCTTT. The J gene is TRBJ1-1, the V gene TRBV2, with TRBD1 identical over 8 bases. This CDR3 contains 13 residues. V was clipped by 2 bases and J by 8 bases; unmatched bases: 4. The V gene's germline CDR1 is SNHLY and CDR2 FYNNEI.

This rearrangement joins TRBV6-6 to TRBJ1-3, with 9 bases that match TRBD1. V lost 6 bases and J lost 6; bases outside the gene matches: 12. Germline V gene sequence: CDR1 MNHNY, CDR2 SVGAGI (reference sequence). The CDR3 runs to 16 residues. The CDR3 spells CASRPSRDREANTIYF. The CDR3 region has the DNA TGTGCCAGCAGACCTAGCCGGGACAGGGAGGCAAACACCATATATTTT.

This chain connects TRBV5-1 to TRBJ1-3; TRBD1 aligns across 8 bases. The ends lost 4 bases at V and 0 bases at J; junction bases unmatched: 6. The CDR3 is 16 residues long. Germline CDR1 is SGHRS and CDR2 is YFSETQ. The CDR3 sequence is CASSITDRASGNTIYF. The CDR3 nucleotides read TGCGCCAGCAGCATTACGGACAGGGCCTCTGGAAACACCATATATTTT.

This chain connects TRBV11-3 to TRBJ2-3; 11 nucleotides agree with TRBD2. Unmatched junction bases numbered 3, after V lost 5 bases and J lost 2 bases. CDR1 SGHNT and CDR2 YENEEA come from the germline V gene. CDR3 length: 15 amino acids. As DNA, the CDR3 is TGTGCCAGCAGCCCGGGACTAGCGGCCACAGATACGCAGTATTTT. It specifies CASSPGLAATDTQYF.

The V gene is TRBV5-4, the J gene TRBJ1-2; possible D gene TRBD1, 5 bases. Germline V lookup: CDR1 SGHNT, CDR2 YYREEE (reference sequence). V was cut by 1 base and J by 5 bases, with 12 bases left in between. The length of the CDR3 is 14 residues. DNA for the CDR3: TGTGCCAGCAGCTTGCAGGGAGGAGGATATGGCTACACCTTC. Translated: CASSLQGGGYGYTF.

Only one count was recorded for this clone. V gene TRBV7-2 combines with J gene TRBJ2-2; 13 nucleotides agree with TRBD2. Losses at the gene ends were 5 bases for V and 6 bases for J; bases not matched to a gene: 6. CDR3 length: 16 amino acids. CDR1 is SGHTA and CDR2 is FQGNSA in the germline V gene. The CDR3 spells CASSRTSGRVAGELFF. The CDR3 DNA sequence: TGTGCCAGCAGCCGTACTAGCGGGAGGGTCGCCGGGGAGCTGTTTTTT.

The V call is TRBV5-5, the J call TRBJ1-2; D remains unclear. This CDR3 spans 14 amino acids. Germline lookup yields CDR1 SGHKS and CDR2 YYEKEE (reference sequence). With 7 bases removed from V and 2 bases from J, the gap between germline ends came to 15 bases. The CDR3 region is CASSRPGRNYGYTF. CDR3 DNA sequence: TGTGCCAGCTCACGGCCGGGAAGAAACTATGGCTACACCTTC.

J is TRBJ1-2 and V is TRBV7-2, with a possible D match to TRBD1 (6 bases). Per germline, CDR1 SGHTA and CDR2 FQGNSA. This CDR3 contains 13 residues. This chain's CDR3 is CALSKGEYYGYTF. CDR3 sequence (DNA): TGTGCACTCTCAAAGGGGGAGTACTATGGCTACACCTTC.